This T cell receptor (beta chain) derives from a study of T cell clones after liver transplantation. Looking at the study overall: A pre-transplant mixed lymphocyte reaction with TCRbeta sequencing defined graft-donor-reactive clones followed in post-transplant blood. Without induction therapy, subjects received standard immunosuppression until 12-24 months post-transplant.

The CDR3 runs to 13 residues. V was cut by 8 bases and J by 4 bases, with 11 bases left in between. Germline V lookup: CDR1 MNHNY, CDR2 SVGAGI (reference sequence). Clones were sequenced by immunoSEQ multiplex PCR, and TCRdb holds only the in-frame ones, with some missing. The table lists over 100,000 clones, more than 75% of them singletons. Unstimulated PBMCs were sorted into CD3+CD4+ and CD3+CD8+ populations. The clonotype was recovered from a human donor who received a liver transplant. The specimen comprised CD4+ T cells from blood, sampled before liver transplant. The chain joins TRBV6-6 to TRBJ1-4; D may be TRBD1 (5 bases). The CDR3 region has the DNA TGTGCCAGCTGCTGGACACTTAATGAAAAACTGTTTTTT. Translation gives CASCWTLNEKLFF.